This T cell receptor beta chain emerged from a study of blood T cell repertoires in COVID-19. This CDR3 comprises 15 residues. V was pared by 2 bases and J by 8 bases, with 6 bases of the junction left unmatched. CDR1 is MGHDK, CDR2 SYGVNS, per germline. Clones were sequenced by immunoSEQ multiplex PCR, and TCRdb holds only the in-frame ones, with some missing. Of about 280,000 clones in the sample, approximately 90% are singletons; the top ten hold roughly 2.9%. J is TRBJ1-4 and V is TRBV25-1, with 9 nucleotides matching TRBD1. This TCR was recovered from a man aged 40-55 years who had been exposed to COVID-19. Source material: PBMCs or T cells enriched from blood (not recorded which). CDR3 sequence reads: CASSEERTGVEKLFF. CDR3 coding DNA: TGTGCCAGCAGTGAAGAAAGGACAGGGGTCGAAAAACTGTTTTTT.